This passage covers 10 T cell receptor beta chains from one sample sequenced in a study of T cell repertoires in cytomegalovirus infection. In TCRdb, the reads were re-called with MiXCR into one record per CDR3 protein. Here the sample spans tens of thousands of distinct CDR3 sequences, around 33% being singletons. Their recognized antigens are unknown. The sample comprised PBMCs, sequenced either directly or after in vitro stimulation (not recorded which). The origin of the receptors is a human donor in good health (CMV status not recorded). Some clones in this sample may be carry-over from other donors' samples.

This clonotype was counted a few times. The rearrangement uses TRBV12-3 or TRBV12-4 and TRBJ2-6, with D maybe TRBD1 (6 bases). V gave up 5 bases and J gave up 0 bases, with 17 bases separating them. The CDR3 runs 18 residues. This chain's CDR3 is CASSATGLMSSGANVLTF. The CDR3 nucleotides read TGTGCCAGCAGTGCTACAGGGCTAATGAGCTCTGGGGCCAACGTCCTGACTTTC.

This sequence joins TRBV19 and TRBJ2-1; 7 bases are shared with TRBD1. V was pared by 3 bases and J by 8 bases, with 19 bases of the junction left unmatched. Germline V lookup: CDR1 LNHDA, CDR2 SQIVND (reference sequence). The CDR3 is 18 amino acids. Here the CDR3 DNA reads TGTGCCAGTAGTATCAGGGAGATTCGGCAGGGGGTTAGCGATGAGCAGTTCTTC. It yields the protein CASSIREIRQGVSDEQFF.

The sample holds a few counts of this clonotype. The chain combines TRBV7-2 with TRBJ2-7; the D is unclear. The CDR3 totals 14 residues. From germline, CDR1 is SGHTA and CDR2 FQGNSA. V was shortened by 3 bases and J by 2 bases, with 11 bases between the two germline ends. Written as DNA, the CDR3 is TGTGCCAGCAGCTTTGGCGGACGGACCTACGAGCAGTACTTC. Protein: CASSFGGRTYEQYF. The variable domain in full, completed from reference TRBV7-2 and TRBJ2-7, reads GAGVSQSPSNKVTEKGKDVELRCDPISGHTALYWYRQSLGQGLEFLIYFQGNSAPDKSGLPSDRFSAERTGGSVSTLTIQRTQQEDSAVYLCASSFGGRTYEQYFGPGTRLTVT.

The chain joins TRBV7-9 to TRBJ1-4; 10 nucleotides match TRBD1. Per germline, CDR1 SEHNR and CDR2 FQNEAQ (reference sequence). Trimming at V came to 5 bases and at J to 8 bases, leaving 5 bases not matched to a gene. CDR3 length: 14 amino acids. The CDR3 protein is CASSLTGGREKLFF. The DNA of the CDR3 is TGTGCCAGCAGCCTGACAGGGGGCCGCGAAAAACTGTTTTTT.

This clonotype was seen a handful of times. The chain has TRBV12-3 or TRBV12-4 and TRBJ1-2; D call uncertain. V lost 1 base to trimming and J lost 0 bases, with 9 bases between them. CDR3 size: 15 residues. CDR3 sequence (DNA): TGTGCCAGCAGTTTAGGAGGCCCTCCTAACTATGGCTACACCTTC. This sequence encodes CASSLGGPPNYGYTF.

The chain employs TRBV12-5 and TRBJ2-7; the D is unclear. This CDR3 is 10 amino acids long. Trimming removed 7 bases from V and 5 bases from J, with 6 bases in between. The V gene's germline CDR1 is LGHNT and CDR2 FRNRAP. In DNA form, the CDR3 reads TGTGCTAGTGCGGTCCACGAGCAGTACTTC. Amino acids: CASAVHEQYF.

This clonotype was observed a few times. The chain recombines TRBV29-1 with TRBJ2-2; TRBD2 aligns across 12 bases. V was clipped by 3 bases and J by 3 bases; unmatched bases: 8. CDR3 size: 17 residues. CDR1 SQVTM and CDR2 ANQGSEA come from the germline V gene. The CDR3 DNA reads TGCAGCGTTGATCTTTTACTAGCGGGAGGCGACACCGGGGAGCTGTTTTTT. This gives the protein CSVDLLLAGGDTGELFF.

The chain couples TRBV27 to TRBJ2-2; TRBD2 matches 11 bases. J was trimmed by 4 bases and V by 9 bases; bases with no gene match: 10. Germline V gene sequence: CDR1 MNHEY, CDR2 SMNVEV (reference sequence). The CDR3 is 16 residues long. In nucleotides, the CDR3 is TGTGCCAGTGATTTGGGGACTAGCGGACCCACCGGGGAGCTGTTTTTT. Translated: CASDLGTSGPTGELFF.

The chain couples TRBV7-2 to TRBJ2-3; D is unclear. The V end lost 6 bases, the J end lost 6 bases, and 16 bases lay between the germline ends. CDR1 is SGHTA and CDR2 is FQGNSA in the germline V gene. This CDR3 comprises 14 residues. DNA for the CDR3: TGTGCCAGCAGTTCTACGGCCCCCGTCGATACGCAGTATTTT. Translated: CASSSTAPVDTQYF.

Many counts were recorded for this clonotype. The CDR3 protein is CASSHSGGPRWDTQYF. DNA for the CDR3: TGTGCCAGCAGCCATAGCGGGGGGCCTCGCTGGGATACGCAGTATTTT. The V and J genes are TRBV7-2 and TRBJ2-3; the match to TRBD2 covers 10 bases. The CDR3 sequence is 16 residues long. Germline-derived CDR1 and CDR2 are SGHTA and FQGNSA. The V segment lost 5 bases and the J segment 6 bases; nucleotides outside the gene matches: 11.